These 24 T cell receptor beta chains originate from one sample sequenced in a study of blood T cell repertoires in COVID-19 (dated by TCRdb to the early 2020s). Libraries were constructed by the immunoSEQ multiplex PCR assay. TCRdb obtained this table from immuneACCESS and retained in-frame rearrangements with V and J assigned. These tables miss some clones; where compared with another copy, unresolved V genes account for less than half of the shortfall, and the remainder is unexplained. This sample holds tens of thousands of clones; more than 70% were observed only once. The ten top clones hold 2.5% to 3% of the sample. Source material: peripheral blood. These receptors were obtained from a man in his fifties or sixties with COVID-19, enrolled during active disease.

J is TRBJ2-7 and V is TRBV6-5; D gene unclear. Germline V gene data show CDR1 as MNHEY and CDR2 as SVGAGI. V lost 7 bases and J 3 bases, leaving 10 bases between the germline ends. This CDR3 region has 12 residues. The CDR3 DNA sequence: TGTGCCAGCAATAACATGTACTACGAGCAGTACTTC. It translates to CASNNMYYEQYF.

The chain uses TRBV5-1 and TRBJ2-1; 12 bases line up with TRBD2. J lost 10 bases, V lost 4 bases, and 12 bases had no gene match. This CDR3 has 16 residues. Germline CDR1 reads SGHRS; CDR2 reads YFSETQ. CDR3 sequence reads: CASSRTSGARLAEQFF. The CDR3 coding sequence is TGCGCCAGCAGCCGGACTAGCGGGGCCCGCTTAGCGGAGCAGTTCTTC.

In its sample, this clone was seen a few times. This sequence joins TRBV5-1 and TRBJ2-5; 9 nucleotides line up with TRBD2. Trimming removed 4 bases from V and 5 bases from J; junction bases left unmatched: 6. The germline CDR1 and CDR2 sequences are SGHRS and YFSETQ. This CDR3 comprises 14 residues. DNA for the CDR3: TGCGCCAGCAGCCCCGGACTAGCGTCCGAGACCCAGTACTTC. It encodes CASSPGLASETQYF.

V gene TRBV15 combines with J gene TRBJ1-1; perhaps TRBD1 as D (6 bases). V lost 4 bases to trimming and J lost 5 bases, with 17 bases between them. Germline V gene sequence: CDR1 LNHNV, CDR2 YYDKDF (reference sequence). This CDR3 has 15 amino acids. The CDR3 nucleotides read TGTGCCACCAGCACTGAGGCAGGGAGGGGGACTGAAGCTTTCTTT. Encoded protein: CATSTEAGRGTEAFF.

V is TRBV7-9 and J is TRBJ2-7; 12 bases are a match to TRBD2. The CDR3 sequence is 18 residues long. Germline V gives CDR1 SEHNR, CDR2 FQNEAQ (reference sequence). The V and J ends lost 4 bases and 0 bases, in that order; junction bases with no gene match: 10. In DNA, the CDR3 is TGTGCCAGCAGCTCCCGGACTAGCGGGGCCCTGAGCTCCTACGAGCAGTACTTC. Translated: CASSSRTSGALSSYEQYF.

V and J are TRBV7-2 and TRBJ1-3; 9 nucleotides agree with TRBD1. The germline gives CDR1 SGHTA, CDR2 FQGNSA. This CDR3 has 16 amino acids. The ends lost 4 bases at V and 4 bases at J; junction bases unmatched: 8. CDR3 sequence: CASSSRQGVVGNTIYF. The CDR3 DNA reads as TGTGCCAGCAGCTCCAGACAGGGGGTTGTCGGAAACACCATATATTTT.

The rearrangement links TRBV5-8 to TRBJ2-5, with 7 positions matching TRBD1. Per germline, CDR1 SGHTS and CDR2 YDEGEE. V shed 0 bases and J 5 bases; nucleotides not matched to a gene: 10. The CDR3 sequence is 16 residues long. The CDR3 protein is CASSLDWGTDSETQYF. The CDR3 nucleotides read TGTGCCAGCAGCTTGGATTGGGGGACAGATTCTGAGACCCAGTACTTC.

The gene calls are TRBV19 and TRBJ2-2, with D possibly being TRBD1 (6 bases). Per germline, CDR1 LNHDA and CDR2 SQIVND (reference sequence). The CDR3 sequence is 14 residues long. V lost 9 bases and J 9 bases, leaving 20 bases between the germline ends. The CDR3 protein is CASLGRGGHRELFF. The CDR3 nucleotides read TGTGCCAGCCTGGGACGAGGGGGACACCGGGAGCTGTTTTTT.

The CDR3 region has the DNA TGCGCCAGCAGCCAAGGCGCCCCCGGACAGCTTAATGAAAAACTGTTTTTT. Protein: CASSQGAPGQLNEKLFF. The gene calls are TRBV4-1 and TRBJ1-4, with a tentative D call TRBD1 (6 bases). From germline, CDR1 is MGHRA and CDR2 YSYEKL. Deletions cut 1 base from V and 4 bases from J, with 16 bases between. The length of the CDR3 is 17 residues.

The chain joins TRBV15 to TRBJ2-5; D might be TRBD1 (7 bases). CDR3 length equals 14 residues. V lost 3 bases to trimming and J lost 5 bases, with 13 bases between them. CDR1 and CDR2 from the germline V gene are LNHNV and YYDKDF (reference sequence). CDR3 sequence: CATSSGGGLETQYF. The CDR3 nucleotides are TGTGCCACCAGCAGTGGAGGGGGCTTGGAGACCCAGTACTTC.

The chain joins TRBV4-1 to TRBJ2-2, with TRBD2 matching 10 bases. Trimming cost V 5 bases and J 3 bases; bases outside gene matches: 9. This CDR3 is built from 17 residues. Germline CDR1 reads MGHRA; CDR2 reads YSYEKL. CDR3 sequence (DNA): TGCGCCAGCAGCAACCGACTAGCGGGTGCTCACACCGGGGAGCTGTTTTTT. Amino acids: CASSNRLAGAHTGELFF.

The rearrangement joins TRBV7-9 to TRBJ1-1; TRBD1 is a possible D gene (5 bases). The CDR3 runs to 15 residues. CDR1 is SEHNR and CDR2 is FQNEAQ in the germline V gene (reference sequence). The V end lost 5 bases, the J end lost 5 bases, and 18 bases lay between the germline ends. CDR3 region: CASSTTVLRGTEAFF. CDR3 bases: TGTGCCAGCAGCACGACAGTATTAAGAGGTACTGAAGCTTTCTTT.

The chain couples TRBV28 to TRBJ1-2, with 7 nucleotides matching TRBD1. The junction had 11 bases not matched to a gene; V was cut back by 5 bases and J by 5 bases. From germline, CDR1 is MDHEN and CDR2 SYDVKM. CDR3 size: 15 residues. The CDR3 reads CASSVPGQLNYGYTF. CDR3 DNA: TGTGCCAGCAGTGTCCCGGGACAGCTAAATTATGGCTACACCTTC.

The chain employs TRBV7-9 and TRBJ2-5; 7 nucleotides align to TRBD2. V was pared by 1 base and J by 5 bases, with 7 bases of the junction left unmatched. The V gene's germline CDR1 is SEHNR and CDR2 FQNEAQ (reference sequence). This CDR3 is 15 amino acids long. In nucleotides, the CDR3 is TGTGCCAGCAGCTTAGTTCTAGGGGAGGGCGAGACCCAGTACTTC. Encoded protein: CASSLVLGEGETQYF.

This chain uses TRBV9 with TRBJ2-2; a possible D gene is TRBD2 (6 bases). The CDR3 has 17 residues. CDR1 is SGDLS, CDR2 YYNGEE, per germline. V gave up 0 bases and J gave up 6 bases, with 18 bases separating them. CDR3 nucleotide sequence: TGTGCCAGCAGCGTAGTGGGCGGGGCAGAACACGCCGGGGAGCTGTTTTTT. This sequence encodes CASSVVGGAEHAGELFF.

This chain connects TRBV15 to TRBJ1-6; no clear D. The CDR3 spans 15 residues. Germline CDR1 LNHNV, CDR2 YYDKDF (reference sequence). Trimming took off 0 bases at V and 9 bases at J, with 12 bases between the two ends. The CDR3 reads CATSRESGLGSPLHF. In DNA, the CDR3 is TGTGCCACCAGCAGAGAGTCGGGATTGGGTTCACCCCTCCACTTT.

The V gene is TRBV5-4, the J gene TRBJ1-3, with 7 bases lining up with TRBD1. The CDR3 is 17 amino acids. With V trimmed by 0 bases and J by 2 bases, 8 bases remained unmatched. Germline V gene lookup returns CDR1 SGHNT and CDR2 YYREEE (reference sequence). The CDR3 DNA reads as TGTGCCAGCAGCTTGGCCGTGAAGGGGGCGGCTGGAAACACCATATATTTT. This gives the protein CASSLAVKGAAGNTIYF.

The chain employs TRBV30 and TRBJ1-5, with D unclear. This CDR3 spans 13 amino acids. Looked up from germline, CDR1 is GTSNPN and CDR2 is SVGIG (reference sequence). The V gene lost 3 bases and the J gene lost 4 bases, with 10 bases spanning the gap. Written as DNA, the CDR3 is TGTGCCTGGAGCGGAGACTTGAATCAGCCCCAGCATTTT. Protein sequence: CAWSGDLNQPQHF.

Here the CDR3 DNA reads TGTGCCAGCAGCTTAAGTACAGGGGGAGGCACTGAAGCTTTCTTT. Encoded protein: CASSLSTGGGTEAFF. V and J are TRBV7-2 and TRBJ1-1; 8 bases line up with TRBD1. The V gene's germline CDR1 is SGHTA and CDR2 FQGNSA. The V and J ends lost 2 bases and 4 bases, in that order; junction bases with no gene match: 6. CDR3 length equals 15 residues.

The rearrangement links TRBV28 to TRBJ1-5; tentative D call: TRBD1 (6 bases). Looked up from germline, CDR1 is MDHEN and CDR2 is SYDVKM. Trimming cost V 3 bases and J 1 base, with 16 bases left between them. The CDR3 consists of 17 residues. The CDR3 sequence is CASSFLGGGLSNQPQHF. The CDR3 region has the DNA TGTGCCAGCAGTTTCCTCGGGGGGGGCTTGAGCAATCAGCCCCAGCATTTT.

The rearrangement uses TRBV19 and TRBJ1-4; TRBD1 is a possible D gene (6 bases). With 5 bases removed from V and 5 bases from J, the gap between germline ends came to 15 bases. This CDR3 is built from 15 residues. CDR1 is LNHDA and CDR2 is SQIVND in the germline V gene (reference sequence). CDR3 loop: CASSGGQLVNEKLFF. CDR3 coding DNA: TGTGCCAGTAGTGGCGGACAGCTAGTAAATGAAAAACTGTTTTTT.

This clone was found a few times. The V call is TRBV6-4, the J call TRBJ2-2; the D gene is possibly TRBD2 (6 bases). There are 15 residues in the CDR3. Germline assignment: CDR1 MRHNA and CDR2 SNTAGT. Between the trimmed V and J ends, which lost 0 bases and 6 bases, there was a span of 11 bases. CDR3 bases: TGTGCCAGCAGTGACTCGATTTCGGGGGCCGGGGAGCTGTTTTTT. This gives the protein CASSDSISGAGELFF.

V and J are TRBV19 and TRBJ1-5; 11 bases align to TRBD1. V trimming: 3 bases; J trimming: 5 bases; junction bases outside the gene matches: 15. The V gene's germline CDR1 is LNHDA and CDR2 SQIVND (reference sequence). This CDR3 spans 19 amino acids. CDR3 nucleotide sequence: TGTGCCAGTAGTATTCGAGCCCACCCGGGACAGGGGGAAGATCAGCCCCAGCATTTT. Encoded protein: CASSIRAHPGQGEDQPQHF.

The sample holds one count of this clone. V gene TRBV5-1 combines with J gene TRBJ2-1; TRBD1 agrees at 8 bases. V lost 0 bases and J lost 3; bases outside the gene matches: 14. This CDR3 region has 19 residues. Germline V gene data show CDR1 as SGHRS and CDR2 as YFSETQ. CDR3 nucleotide sequence: TGCGCCAGCAGCTTGGAGTTTCGGGGGACAGGAGGTGGCTACAATGAGCAGTTCTTC. Residues: CASSLEFRGTGGGYNEQFF.